The next 18 T cell receptor beta chains were all read from a single sample in a study of cytomegalovirus exposure and HLA in healthy donors. A multiplex PCR was run with 60 Vbeta primers and 13 Jbeta primers. Measured with immunoSEQ multiplex PCR; TCRdb has only the in-frame clones, and not every one. The data hold about 130,000 clones, with less than 85% observed a single time. Sequences were obtained from PBMCs. The receptors here all came from a young man in good health and CMV-seronegative.

J is TRBJ2-5 and V is TRBV18; 9 nucleotides agree with TRBD2. Germline V gene lookup returns CDR1 KGHSH and CDR2 LQKENI. CDR3 length: 13 residues. V dropped 6 bases and J dropped 4; count of bases not matched to a gene: 3. Here the CDR3 DNA reads TGTGCCAGCTCCCAACTAGCGGGAGAGACCCAGTACTTC. It specifies CASSQLAGETQYF.

Concerning this clone itself: The germline gene is not matched at one end of the junction; a read error may be the cause. This sequence joins TRBV6-5 and TRBJ1-2, with TRBD1 matching over 8 bases. The CDR3 sequence is 13 residues long. CDR1 is MNHEY, CDR2 SVGAGI, per germline. In DNA, the CDR3 is TGTGCCAGCAGTTTGGACAGGGCGTATGGCTACCCCTTC. It yields the protein CASSLDRAYGYPF.

Concerning this clone: The junction shows a germline mismatch at one end, possibly a read error. This chain joins TRBV4-1 and TRBJ1-5; the D gene is possibly TRBD1 (6 bases). The V gene's germline CDR1 is MGHRA and CDR2 YSYEKL. The CDR3 totals 16 residues. The DNA of the CDR3 is TGCGCCAGCAGCCAAGGGGGGGAGGGGCAGGGGCAGCCCCAGAATTTT. Protein: CASSQGGEGQGQPQNF.

As concerns this clone: In the same sample, other DNA sequences code for this CDR3. This sequence joins TRBV14 and TRBJ2-1; D may be TRBD1 (5 bases). Germline V gene data show CDR1 as SGHDN and CDR2 as FVKESK. This CDR3 region has 13 residues. The V end lost 0 bases, the J end lost 6 bases, and 6 bases lay between the germline ends. CDR3 protein: CASSQDRVNEQFF. CDR3 bases: TGTGCCAGCAGCCAAGACAGGGTCAATGAGCAGTTCTTC. Supplemented by reference TRBV14 and TRBJ2-1, the full variable domain reads EAGVTQFPSHSVIEKGQTVTLRCDPISGHDNLYWYRRVMGKEIKFLLHFVKESKQDESGMPNNRFLAERTGGTYSTLKVQPAELEDSGVYFCASSQDRVNEQFFGPGTRLTVL.

The chain employs TRBV6-5 and TRBJ1-1, with 7 bases fitting TRBD1. This CDR3 is built from 14 residues. CDR1 is MNHEY, CDR2 SVGAGI, per germline. Trimming at V came to 5 bases and at J to 0 bases, leaving 3 bases not matched to a gene. The CDR3 loop reads CASSKGAMNTEAFF. CDR3 bases: TGTGCCAGCAGTAAGGGGGCTATGAACACTGAAGCTTTCTTT.

The chain combines TRBV28 with TRBJ2-7; D gene unclear. V lost 3 bases and J 9 bases, leaving 15 bases between the germline ends. Germline CDR1 and CDR2: MDHEN and SYDVKM. The CDR3 extends over 13 amino acids. CDR3 coding DNA: TGTGCCAGCAGTTTTGGGCCGACATGCGTGCAGTACTTC. Protein sequence: CASSFGPTCVQYF.

V gene TRBV6-5 combines with J gene TRBJ1-1; 9 nucleotides agree with TRBD1. Losses at the gene ends were 0 bases for V and 4 bases for J; bases not matched to a gene: 0. The CDR3 is 14 amino acids. Looked up from germline, CDR1 is MNHEY and CDR2 is SVGAGI. The CDR3 region has the DNA TGTGCCAGCAGTTACTCGACAGGGGGCACTGAAGCTTTCTTT. Protein product: CASSYSTGGTEAFF.

The chain has TRBV5-4 and TRBJ2-4, with no clear D. Trimming removed 3 bases at V and 5 bases at J, with 9 bases between. CDR3 length: 13 amino acids. The germline CDR1 and CDR2 sequences are SGHNT and YYREEE (reference sequence). CDR3 protein: CASSSVLENIQYF. CDR3 DNA sequence: TGTGCCAGCAGCTCGGTTTTGGAAAACATTCAGTACTTC.

The genes are TRBV4-3 and TRBJ2-7, with D tentatively TRBD2 (9 bases). There are 16 residues in the CDR3. The germline V gene has CDR1 LGHNA and CDR2 YSLEER. Trimming shortened V by 4 bases and J by 3 bases, and 19 bases separated the two germline ends. The CDR3 DNA follows: TGCGCCAGCAGCCCCCGGACAGGGACTAGCATCTACGAGCAGTACTTC. Protein: CASSPRTGTSIYEQYF.

The CDR3 DNA is TGTGCCAGCAGTCCGGACAGGGCGGGCACCGGGGAGCTGTTTTTT. Protein sequence: CASSPDRAGTGELFF. This sequence joins TRBV27 and TRBJ2-2; TRBD1 agrees at 8 bases. V dropped 5 bases and J dropped 4; count of bases not matched to a gene: 6. Germline V gene data show CDR1 as MNHEY and CDR2 as SMNVEV (reference sequence). The CDR3 covers 15 residues.

The CDR3 region is CASSLSSSGPPYNEQFF. CDR3 in DNA: TGTGCCAGCAGTTTATCTTCTAGCGGGCCCCCCTACAATGAGCAGTTCTTC. The chain is built from TRBV28 and TRBJ2-1; 8 bases map to TRBD2. This CDR3 is 17 amino acids long. Germline CDR1 and CDR2: MDHEN and SYDVKM. Unmatched junction bases numbered 7, after V lost 1 base and J lost 2 bases.

A few counts support this clone. The rearrangement uses TRBV6-5 and TRBJ2-1; D unresolved. This CDR3 has 14 amino acids. V was trimmed by 0 bases and J by 8 bases, leaving 11 bases between them. CDR1 is MNHEY and CDR2 is SVGAGI in the germline V gene. DNA of the CDR3: TGTGCCAGCAGTTACTCGTACCAAGAGTATGAGCAGTTCTTC. As protein: CASSYSYQEYEQFF.

The chain combines TRBV28 with TRBJ1-2; D is unclear. Germline assignment: CDR1 MDHEN and CDR2 SYDVKM. V was cut by 2 bases and J by 4 bases, with 17 bases left in between. The CDR3 contains 16 residues. CDR3: CASSLAAGGRLYGYTF. CDR3 coding DNA: TGTGCCAGCAGTTTAGCAGCGGGAGGCAGGCTCTATGGCTACACCTTC.

V gene TRBV10-3 combines with J gene TRBJ2-5; perhaps TRBD1 as D (5 bases). The CDR3 spans 14 residues. In germline, CDR1 is ENHRY, CDR2 SYGVKD. Between the trimmed V and J ends, which lost 7 bases and 1 base, there was a span of 13 bases. The CDR3 DNA reads TGTGCCATCACTCGAGACAGCACCCAAGAGACCCAGTACTTC. It yields the protein CAITRDSTQETQYF.

This clone was seen only a few times. V is TRBV19 and J is TRBJ2-7; D uncertain. The CDR3 consists of 14 residues. Germline CDR1 reads LNHDA; CDR2 reads SQIVND (reference sequence). The V and J ends lost 8 bases and 2 bases respectively, with 16 bases between them. This CDR3 is CASAPTELTYEQYF. The CDR3 nucleotides read TGTGCCAGTGCCCCCACAGAATTAACCTACGAGCAGTACTTC.

The chain combines TRBV7-2 with TRBJ2-7; D is uncertain. The V gene lost 4 bases and the J gene lost 0 bases, with 4 bases spanning the gap. Germline V lookup: CDR1 SGHTA, CDR2 FQGNSA. The CDR3 length is 12 residues. CDR3 in amino acids: CASSYSSYEQYF. CDR3 DNA sequence: TGTGCCAGCAGCTATAGCTCCTACGAGCAGTACTTC.

The chain employs TRBV7-2 and TRBJ2-1, with 11 nucleotides matching TRBD2. Germline values: CDR1 SGHTA, CDR2 FQGNSA. The CDR3 runs to 13 residues. With V trimmed by 7 bases and J by 15 bases, 11 bases remained unmatched. The CDR3 spells CASTDSGRAPGFF. DNA of the CDR3: TGTGCCAGCACGGATAGCGGGAGGGCCCCGGGGTTCTTC.

This chain connects TRBV7-7 to TRBJ2-5, with D tentatively TRBD1 (5 bases). Trimming removed 5 bases from V and 2 bases from J, with 9 bases in between. The CDR3 is 13 residues long. Germline V gene lookup returns CDR1 SSHAT and CDR2 FNYEAQ (reference sequence). The CDR3 region is CASSPDRQETQYF. DNA of the CDR3: TGTGCCAGCAGCCCCGACAGACAAGAGACCCAGTACTTC.